Listed here are 10 T cell receptor beta chains from one sample, sequenced in a study of blood T cells in healthy people across ages (dated by TCRdb to 2013 to 2016). Libraries were built with 5' RACE. The instrument given in TCRdb is Illumina HiSeq 2500. The second PCR ran for roughly 6 to 11 cycles and used a J-beta primer mix along with a sample-barcoded 5' primer. Starting from the raw public reads, TCRdb applied fastp trimming at Q25, assembled clones with MiXCR and retained in-frame beta chains. Every CDR3 protein is listed once, alongside the most common genes and DNA of its rows. Counted in this sample were under 1,100,000 distinct CDR3 sequences; almost 25% of them appeared once. The ten largest account for approximately 0.71% of the sample. In addition, the sample was reused for a study of T cells of mothers and their children.

Source material: blood. The receptors here all came from a girl under 10 years old in good health.

The rearrangement joins TRBV7-6 to TRBJ2-7, with unresolved D. The CDR3 consists of 16 residues. V lost 0 bases, J lost 0 bases, and 12 bases lay in between. Germline CDR1 SGHVS, CDR2 FNYEAQ. For the CDR3, the DNA is TGTGCCAGCAGCTTAGCGCGTCAGGTTGTCTCCTACGAGCAGTACTTC. As protein: CASSLARQVVSYEQYF.

The chain recombines TRBV4-1 with TRBJ1-2, with unresolved D. The CDR3 has 17 amino acids. Germline values: CDR1 MGHRA, CDR2 YSYEKL. Trimming cost V 3 bases and J 7 bases, with 24 bases left between them. The CDR3 here is CASSHPNVKGSGSGYTF. CDR3 coding DNA: TGCGCCAGCAGCCATCCGAACGTTAAGGGCTCGGGATCTGGCTACACCTTC.

The rearrangement links TRBV29-1 to TRBJ2-3; the D gene is possibly TRBD1 (6 bases). Trimming shortened V by 5 bases and J by 0 bases, and 18 bases separated the two germline ends. In germline, CDR1 is SQVTM, CDR2 ANQGSEA. This CDR3 comprises 16 residues. For the CDR3, the DNA is TGCAGCGTTCACAGGGAACCCCCCACAAGCACAGATACGCAGTATTTT. As protein: CSVHREPPTSTDTQYF.

The chain carries TRBV5-1 and TRBJ2-1; 11 positions match TRBD2. CDR3 length: 16 residues. V shed 0 bases and J 9 bases; nucleotides not matched to a gene: 8. From germline, CDR1 is SGHRS and CDR2 YFSETQ. CDR3 nucleotides: TGCGCCAGCAGCTTGGTTTTAGCGGGAGGGCGAAGTGAGCAGTTCTTC. Protein sequence: CASSLVLAGGRSEQFF.

J is TRBJ1-4 and V is TRBV3-1, with D maybe TRBD1 (6 bases). This CDR3 is 15 amino acids long. Germline V gives CDR1 LGHDT, CDR2 YNNKEL (reference sequence). The V gene lost 2 bases and the J gene lost 5 bases, with 12 bases spanning the gap. The CDR3 DNA reads as TGTGCCAGCAGCCAACCCAGGGGCCGGAATGAAAAACTGTTTTTT. Protein sequence: CASSQPRGRNEKLFF.

CDR3 nucleotide sequence: TGCAGTGCTAAATGGCAGGGAACAGCCATTTCTGGGGCCAACGTCCTGACTTTC. This translates into CSAKWQGTAISGANVLTF. The chain carries TRBV20-1 and TRBJ2-6, with D perhaps TRBD1 (5 bases). Germline CDR1 reads DFQATT; CDR2 reads SNEGSKA (reference sequence). CDR3 length equals 18 residues. Trimming shortened V by 4 bases and J by 1 base, and 20 bases separated the two germline ends.

This clonotype was observed a few times. The gene calls are TRBV7-8 and TRBJ2-1, with 13 bases fitting TRBD2. CDR3 size: 18 residues. The germline CDR1 and CDR2 sequences are SGHVS and FQNEAQ. Germline trimming cut 4 bases from V and 10 bases from J; bases unmatched to any gene: 16. In DNA, the CDR3 is TGTGCCAGCAGCTCCCTTCCGAGGACTAGCGGGAGACAAGGGGAGCAGTTCTTC. Translation gives CASSSLPRTSGRQGEQFF.

This clonotype was found a few times. The rearrangement links TRBV6-6 to TRBJ2-5, with D tentatively TRBD1 (6 bases). Deletions cut 4 bases from V and 7 bases from J, with 16 bases between. Per germline, CDR1 MNHNY and CDR2 SVGAGI (reference sequence). The CDR3 contains 14 residues. The CDR3 DNA reads TGTGCCAGCAGTTCCGGGACACATCCCCGGACCCAGTACTTC. This gives the protein CASSSGTHPRTQYF.

This clonotype has only a few counts. The chain links TRBV7-3 to TRBJ1-3; TRBD1 matches at 7 bases. This CDR3 comprises 19 residues. V was pared by 0 bases and J by 7 bases, with 18 bases of the junction left unmatched. CDR1 and CDR2 (germline): SGHTA, FQGTGA. CDR3 sequence (DNA): TGTGCCAGCAGCTTAACACGGGGTAGCGGGACAGTTCGTCTGAACACCATATATTTT. Its translation is CASSLTRGSGTVRLNTIYF.

J is TRBJ2-7 and V is TRBV20-1; 7 nucleotides line up with TRBD2. Trimming cost V 0 bases and J 2 bases; bases outside gene matches: 7. CDR1 is DFQATT, CDR2 SNEGSKA, per germline (reference sequence). This CDR3 is 15 amino acids long. This CDR3 is CSAREETSMAYEQYF. In DNA form, the CDR3 reads TGCAGTGCTAGAGAGGAGACTAGCATGGCCTACGAGCAGTACTTC.